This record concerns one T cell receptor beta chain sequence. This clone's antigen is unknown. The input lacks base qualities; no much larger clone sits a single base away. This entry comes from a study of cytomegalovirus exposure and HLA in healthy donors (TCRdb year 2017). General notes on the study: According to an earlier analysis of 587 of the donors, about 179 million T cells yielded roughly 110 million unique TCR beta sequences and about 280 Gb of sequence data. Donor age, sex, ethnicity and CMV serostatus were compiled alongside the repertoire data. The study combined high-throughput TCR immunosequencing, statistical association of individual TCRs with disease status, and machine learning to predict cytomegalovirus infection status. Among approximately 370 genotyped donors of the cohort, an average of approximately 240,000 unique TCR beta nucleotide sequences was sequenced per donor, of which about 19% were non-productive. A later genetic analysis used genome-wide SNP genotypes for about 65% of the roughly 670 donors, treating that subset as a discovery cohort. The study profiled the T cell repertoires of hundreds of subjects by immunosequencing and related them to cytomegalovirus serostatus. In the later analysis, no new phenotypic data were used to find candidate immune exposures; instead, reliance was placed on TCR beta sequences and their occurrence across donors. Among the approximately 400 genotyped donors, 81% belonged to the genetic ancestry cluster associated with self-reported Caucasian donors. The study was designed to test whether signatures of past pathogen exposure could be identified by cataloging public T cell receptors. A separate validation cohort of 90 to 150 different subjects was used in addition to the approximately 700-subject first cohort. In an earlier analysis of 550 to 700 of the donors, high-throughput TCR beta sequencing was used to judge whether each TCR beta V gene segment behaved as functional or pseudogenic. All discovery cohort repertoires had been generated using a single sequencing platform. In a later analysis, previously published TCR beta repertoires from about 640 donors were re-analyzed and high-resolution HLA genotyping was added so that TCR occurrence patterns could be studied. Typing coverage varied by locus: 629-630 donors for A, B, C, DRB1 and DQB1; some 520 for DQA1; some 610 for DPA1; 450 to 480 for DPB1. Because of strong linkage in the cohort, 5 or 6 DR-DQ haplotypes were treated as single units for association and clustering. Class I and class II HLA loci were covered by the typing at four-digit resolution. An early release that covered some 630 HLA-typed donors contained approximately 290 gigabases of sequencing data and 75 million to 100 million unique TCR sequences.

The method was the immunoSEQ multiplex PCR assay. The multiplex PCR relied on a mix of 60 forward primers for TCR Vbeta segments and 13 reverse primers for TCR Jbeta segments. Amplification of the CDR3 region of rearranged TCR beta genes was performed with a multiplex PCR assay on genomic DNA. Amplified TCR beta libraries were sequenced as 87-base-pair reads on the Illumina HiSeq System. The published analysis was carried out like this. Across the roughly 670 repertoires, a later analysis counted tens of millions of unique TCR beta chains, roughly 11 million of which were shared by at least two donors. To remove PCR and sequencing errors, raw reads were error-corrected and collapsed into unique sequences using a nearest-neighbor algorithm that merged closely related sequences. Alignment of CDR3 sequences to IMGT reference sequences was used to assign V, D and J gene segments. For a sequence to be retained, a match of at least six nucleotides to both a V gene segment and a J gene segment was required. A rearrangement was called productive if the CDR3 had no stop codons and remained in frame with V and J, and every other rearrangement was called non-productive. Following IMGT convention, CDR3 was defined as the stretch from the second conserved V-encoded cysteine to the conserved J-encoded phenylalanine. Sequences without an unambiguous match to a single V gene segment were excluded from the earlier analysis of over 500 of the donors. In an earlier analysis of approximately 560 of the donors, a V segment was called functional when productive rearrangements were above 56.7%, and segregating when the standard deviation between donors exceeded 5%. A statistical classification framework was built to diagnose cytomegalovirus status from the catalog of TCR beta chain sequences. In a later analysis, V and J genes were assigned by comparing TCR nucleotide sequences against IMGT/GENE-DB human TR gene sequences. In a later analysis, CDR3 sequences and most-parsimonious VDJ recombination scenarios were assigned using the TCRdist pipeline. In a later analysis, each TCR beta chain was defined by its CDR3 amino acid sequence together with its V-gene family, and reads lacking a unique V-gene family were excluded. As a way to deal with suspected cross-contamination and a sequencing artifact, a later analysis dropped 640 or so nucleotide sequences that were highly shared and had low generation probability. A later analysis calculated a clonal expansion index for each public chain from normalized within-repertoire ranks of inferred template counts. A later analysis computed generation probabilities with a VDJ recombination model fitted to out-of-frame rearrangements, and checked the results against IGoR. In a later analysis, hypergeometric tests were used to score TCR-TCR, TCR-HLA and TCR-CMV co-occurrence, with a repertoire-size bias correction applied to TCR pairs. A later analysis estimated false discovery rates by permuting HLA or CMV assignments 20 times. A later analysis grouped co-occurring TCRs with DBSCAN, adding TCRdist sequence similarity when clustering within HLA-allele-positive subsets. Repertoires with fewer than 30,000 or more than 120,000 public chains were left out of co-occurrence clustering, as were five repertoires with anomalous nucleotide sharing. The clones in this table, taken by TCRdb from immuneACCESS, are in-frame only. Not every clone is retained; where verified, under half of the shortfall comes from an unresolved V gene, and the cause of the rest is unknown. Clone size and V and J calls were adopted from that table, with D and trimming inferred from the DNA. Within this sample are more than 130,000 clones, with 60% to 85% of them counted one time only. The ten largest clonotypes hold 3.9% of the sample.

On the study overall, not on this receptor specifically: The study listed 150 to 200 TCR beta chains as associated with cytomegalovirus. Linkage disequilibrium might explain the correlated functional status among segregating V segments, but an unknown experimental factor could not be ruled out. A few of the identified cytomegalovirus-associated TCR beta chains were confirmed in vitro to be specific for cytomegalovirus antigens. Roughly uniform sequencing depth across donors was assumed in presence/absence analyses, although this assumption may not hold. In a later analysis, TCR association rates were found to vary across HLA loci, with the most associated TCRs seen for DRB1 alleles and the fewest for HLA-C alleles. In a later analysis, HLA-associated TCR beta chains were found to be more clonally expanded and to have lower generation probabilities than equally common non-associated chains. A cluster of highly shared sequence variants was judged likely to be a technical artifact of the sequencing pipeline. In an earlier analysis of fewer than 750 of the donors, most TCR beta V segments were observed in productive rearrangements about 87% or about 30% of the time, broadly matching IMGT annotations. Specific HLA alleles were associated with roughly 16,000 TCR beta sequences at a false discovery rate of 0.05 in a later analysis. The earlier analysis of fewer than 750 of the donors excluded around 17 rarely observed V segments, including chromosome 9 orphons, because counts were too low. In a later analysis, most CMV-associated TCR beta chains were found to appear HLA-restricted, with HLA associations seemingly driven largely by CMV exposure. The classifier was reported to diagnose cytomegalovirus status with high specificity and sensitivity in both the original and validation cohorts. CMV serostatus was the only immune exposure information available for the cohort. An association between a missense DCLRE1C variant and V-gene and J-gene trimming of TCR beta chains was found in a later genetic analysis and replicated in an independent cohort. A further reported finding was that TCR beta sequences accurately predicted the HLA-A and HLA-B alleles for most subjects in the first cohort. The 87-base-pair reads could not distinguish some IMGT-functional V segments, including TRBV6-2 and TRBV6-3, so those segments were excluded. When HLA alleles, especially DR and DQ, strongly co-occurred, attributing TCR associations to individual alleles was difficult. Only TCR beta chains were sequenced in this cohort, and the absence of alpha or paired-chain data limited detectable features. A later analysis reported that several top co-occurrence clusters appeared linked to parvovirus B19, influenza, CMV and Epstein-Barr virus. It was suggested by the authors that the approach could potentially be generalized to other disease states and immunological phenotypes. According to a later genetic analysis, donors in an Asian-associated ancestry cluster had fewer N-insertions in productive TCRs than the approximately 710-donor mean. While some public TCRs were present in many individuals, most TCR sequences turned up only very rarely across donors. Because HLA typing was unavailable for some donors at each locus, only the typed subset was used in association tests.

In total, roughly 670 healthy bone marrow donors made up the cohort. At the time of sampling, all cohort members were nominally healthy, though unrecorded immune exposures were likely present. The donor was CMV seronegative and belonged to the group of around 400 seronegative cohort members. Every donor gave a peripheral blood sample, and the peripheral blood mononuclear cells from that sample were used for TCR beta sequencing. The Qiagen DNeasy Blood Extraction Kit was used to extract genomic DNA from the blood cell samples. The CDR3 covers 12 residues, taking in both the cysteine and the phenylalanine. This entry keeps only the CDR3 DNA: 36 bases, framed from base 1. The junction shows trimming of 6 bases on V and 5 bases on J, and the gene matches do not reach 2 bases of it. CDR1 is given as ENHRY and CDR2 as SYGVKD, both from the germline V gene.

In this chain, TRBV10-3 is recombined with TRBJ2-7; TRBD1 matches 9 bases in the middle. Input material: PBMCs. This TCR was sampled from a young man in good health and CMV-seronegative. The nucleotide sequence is TGTGCCATCAGGGGACAGGGAAACGAGCAGTACTTC. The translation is CAIRGQGNEQYF.